The 23 T cell receptor beta chains below all came from one sample that was sequenced in a study of siplizumab effects on memory and regulatory T cells. The assay was immunoSEQ multiplex PCR, and TCRdb's table has in-frame clones only and misses some. The sample lists some 100,000 clones, roughly 95% occurring once. Sequencing was performed on naive CD4+ T cells sorted from blood. Source of these receptors: a human donor in good health.

The chain recombines TRBV2 with TRBJ2-3; D is perhaps TRBD2 (6 bases). V lost 3 bases and J lost 4, with 20 bases in between. Germline assignment: CDR1 SNHLY and CDR2 FYNNEI. The CDR3 runs 17 residues. The CDR3 nucleotides read TGTGCCAGCAGTGATATTACCTGGCGGGGCAACGCAGATACGCAGTATTTT. It translates to CASSDITWRGNADTQYF.

This chain uses TRBV5-1 with TRBJ2-2; TRBD1 agrees at 9 bases. This CDR3 spans 15 amino acids. The V gene end was trimmed by 4 bases and the J gene end by 3 bases; junction bases not matched to a gene: 4. Germline V lookup: CDR1 SGHRS, CDR2 YFSETQ. CDR3 region: CASSARTGDTGELFF. The CDR3 DNA is TGCGCCAGCAGCGCCCGGACAGGGGACACCGGGGAGCTGTTTTTT.

The chain carries TRBV29-1 and TRBJ1-4, with D perhaps TRBD1 (6 bases). CDR3 size: 14 residues. Germline lookup yields CDR1 SQVTM and CDR2 ANQGSEA. Between the trimmed V and J ends, which lost 6 bases and 8 bases, there was a span of 19 bases. CDR3 DNA sequence: TGCAGCGTGGCGACACAGGGAAGTGGCGAAAAACTGTTTTTT. It yields the protein CSVATQGSGEKLFF.

This clone was picked up a small number of times. V and J are TRBV6-4 and TRBJ1-2; no clear D. The CDR3 loop spans 13 amino acids. Germline-derived CDR1 and CDR2 are MRHNA and SNTAGT. V lost 0 bases to trimming and J lost 4 bases, with 6 bases between them. As DNA, the CDR3 is TGTGCCAGCAGTGACTCCCCGGGCTATGGCTACACCTTC. Translated: CASSDSPGYGYTF.

The J gene is TRBJ1-2, the V gene TRBV2; D gene uncertain. The CDR3 sequence is 12 residues long. Germline V gene lookup returns CDR1 SNHLY and CDR2 FYNNEI. Trimming took off 4 bases at V and 8 bases at J, with 11 bases between the two ends. The CDR3 spells CASSVMGLGYTF. DNA of the CDR3: TGTGCCAGCAGTGTTATGGGTCTGGGCTACACCTTC.

V and J are TRBV10-1 and TRBJ2-7, with a possible D match to TRBD2 (5 bases). The ends were cut back, 6 bases at V and 9 bases at J, with 27 bases in the middle. Germline CDR1 and CDR2: WNHNN and SYGVQD (reference sequence). The CDR3 totals 16 residues. CDR3 amino acids: CASRLGKGSGKRRQYF. CDR3 coding DNA: TGCGCCAGCAGACTCGGAAAAGGGAGTGGGAAACGGCGGCAGTACTTC.

The gene calls are TRBV11-2 and TRBJ1-1, with unresolved D. Germline V gives CDR1 SGHAT, CDR2 FQNNGV. Trimming took 1 base from V and 1 from J, leaving 7 bases between them. The CDR3 covers 14 residues. DNA for the CDR3: TGTGCCAGCAGCTTAGTTTCAGGGAACACTGAAGCTTTCTTT. Encoded protein: CASSLVSGNTEAFF.

This clone is a singleton in its sample. The rearrangement uses TRBV10-3 and TRBJ1-6; a possible D gene is TRBD1 (6 bases). The CDR3 is 11 residues long. CDR1 and CDR2 (germline): ENHRY, SYGVKD. The V gene lost 11 bases and the J gene lost 10 bases, with 12 bases spanning the gap. The CDR3 loop reads CASRGESPLHF. The DNA for the CDR3 is TGTGCCTCTAGGGGGGAATCACCCCTCCACTTT.

The V and J genes are TRBV7-3 and TRBJ2-3; TRBD2 agrees at 7 bases. The CDR3 is 16 residues long. Germline CDR1 is SGHTA and CDR2 is FQGTGA. The junction had 8 bases not matched to a gene; V was cut back by 5 bases and J by 0 bases. CDR3 region: CASSLAGTTSTDTQYF. The CDR3 coding sequence is TGTGCCAGCAGCCTGGCCGGGACTACGAGCACAGATACGCAGTATTTT. The full variable domain, completed using reference TRBV7-3 and TRBJ2-3, is GAGVSQTPSNKVTEKGKYVELRCDPISGHTALYWYRQSLGQGPEFLIYFQGTGAADDSGLPNDRFFAVRPEGSVSTLKIQRTERGDSAVYLCASSLAGTTSTDTQYFGPGTRLTVL.

This rearrangement joins TRBV12-5 to TRBJ1-3; 7 bases match TRBD1. V was pared by 4 bases and J by 2 bases, with 2 bases of the junction left unmatched. The CDR3 has 14 amino acids. Germline V CDR1 and CDR2: LGHNT, FRNRAP. The CDR3 reads CASGSGQTGNTIYF. The CDR3 DNA reads TGTGCTAGTGGTTCGGGACAGACTGGAAACACCATATATTTT.

The chain is built from TRBV7-2 and TRBJ2-7, with D perhaps matching TRBD2 (5 bases). V lost 8 bases, J lost 6 bases, and 14 bases lay in between. The CDR3 sequence is 12 residues long. The V gene's germline CDR1 is SGHTA and CDR2 FQGNSA. Here the CDR3 DNA reads TGTGCCAGCCGGAGAGGGATACTCGAGCAGTACTTC. It specifies CASRRGILEQYF.

V is TRBV5-1 and J is TRBJ2-7; weak D call: TRBD1 (5 bases). CDR1 and CDR2 from the germline V gene are SGHRS and YFSETQ. There are 15 residues in the CDR3. V dropped 0 bases and J dropped 2 bases, with 12 bases sitting between them. CDR3 region: CASSLAAGPAYEQYF. The CDR3 coding sequence is TGCGCCAGCAGCTTGGCGGCAGGGCCTGCCTACGAGCAGTACTTC.

The V gene is TRBV7-6, the J gene TRBJ1-3; D gene uncertain. The germline gives CDR1 SGHVS, CDR2 FNYEAQ. CDR3 size: 13 residues. Trimming took off 5 bases at V and 5 bases at J, with 10 bases between the two ends. The CDR3 DNA follows: TGTGCCAGCAGCCCCCTCCTCCGAAACACCATATATTTT. This encodes CASSPLLRNTIYF.

The chain has TRBV19 and TRBJ1-4; D not certain. CDR1 is LNHDA and CDR2 is SQIVND in the germline V gene (reference sequence). V dropped 7 bases and J dropped 8 bases, with 14 bases sitting between them. The CDR3 totals 13 residues. The CDR3 loop reads CASKTPKWEKLFF. Written as DNA, the CDR3 is TGTGCCAGTAAAACCCCTAAGTGGGAAAAACTGTTTTTT. The full variable domain, in which reference TRBV19 and TRBJ1-4 provide the parts outside the CDR3, is DGGITQSPKYLFRKEGQNVTLSCEQNLNHDAMYWYRQDPGQGLRLIYYSQIVNDFQKGDIAEGYSVSREKKESFPLTVTSAQKNPTAFYLCASKTPKWEKLFFGSGTQLSVL.

The chain has TRBV18 and TRBJ1-4, with TRBD1 matching over 9 bases. The CDR3 spans 17 residues. V shed 3 bases and J 3 bases; nucleotides not matched to a gene: 8. Germline CDR1 KGHSH, CDR2 LQKENI. CDR3 in DNA: TGTGCCAGCTCACCGTCCGGGACAGGGAATTCTAATGAAAAACTGTTTTTT. This encodes CASSPSGTGNSNEKLFF.

About this clone itself: An end of the junction differs from the germline gene, which may be a read error. This chain joins TRBV9 and TRBJ2-3, with TRBD2 matching 16 bases. Germline values: CDR1 SGDLS, CDR2 YYNGEE. The CDR3 is made up of 13 amino acids. The CDR3 region has the DNA TGTGCCAGCAGCTCAGGGACTAGCGGGGGGGAGGATTTT. Translated, it gives CASSSGTSGGEDF.

This chain connects TRBV5-6 to TRBJ1-2, with D perhaps TRBD1 (5 bases). The CDR3 spans 13 residues. V was trimmed by 4 bases and J by 6 bases, leaving 13 bases between them. Germline values: CDR1 SGHDT, CDR2 YYEEEE. The CDR3 protein is CASSPQGINGYTF. CDR3 nucleotide sequence: TGTGCCAGCAGCCCCCAGGGAATTAATGGCTACACCTTC.

The J gene is TRBJ2-3, the V gene TRBV28; TRBD1 matches 8 bases. Germline CDR1 is MDHEN and CDR2 is SYDVKM. The CDR3 totals 18 residues. With 5 bases clipped from V and 4 bases from J, the junction kept 17 bases outside the gene matches. CDR3 coding DNA: TGTGCCAGCAGTCACACCTTTTTGCAGGGGGCTGTCTCAGATACGCAGTATTTT. Protein sequence: CASSHTFLQGAVSDTQYF.

This chain links TRBV7-3 with TRBJ2-3, with 9 bases fitting TRBD2. Germline V lookup: CDR1 SGHTA, CDR2 FQGTGA. CDR3 length: 15 amino acids. With V trimmed by 2 bases and J by 3 bases, 3 bases remained unmatched. Here the CDR3 DNA reads TGTGCCAGCAGCTTAGCGGGGGGGAAAACAGATACGCAGTATTTT. Its protein is CASSLAGGKTDTQYF. Combining the CDR3 with reference TRBV7-3 and TRBJ2-3 gives the whole variable domain GAGVSQTPSNKVTEKGKYVELRCDPISGHTALYWYRQSLGQGPEFLIYFQGTGAADDSGLPNDRFFAVRPEGSVSTLKIQRTERGDSAVYLCASSLAGGKTDTQYFGPGTRLTVL.

The chain carries TRBV27 and TRBJ1-4; TRBD1 might be the D (6 bases). The V and J ends lost 5 bases and 5 bases respectively, with 15 bases between them. Per germline, CDR1 MNHEY and CDR2 SMNVEV (reference sequence). The CDR3 is made up of 15 amino acids. The DNA of the CDR3 is TGTGCCAGCAGTCACAACAGGGCCGAGAATGAAAAACTGTTTTTT. Residues: CASSHNRAENEKLFF.

The V call is TRBV7-3, the J call TRBJ2-2; D is uncertain. The CDR3 runs 14 residues. The V end was cut by 4 bases, the J end by 7 bases, with 13 bases between. Germline V gene lookup returns CDR1 SGHTA and CDR2 FQGTGA. The CDR3 nucleotides are TGTGCCAGCAGCTCTAGATTATTTGACGGGGAGCTGTTTTTT. This codes for CASSSRLFDGELFF.

The rearrangement uses TRBV18 and TRBJ2-1, with 8 bases lining up with TRBD2. The length of the CDR3 is 15 residues. Germline V gene data show CDR1 as KGHSH and CDR2 as LQKENI. J gave up 8 bases and V 3 bases, and 9 bases lay outside the gene matches. For the CDR3, the DNA is TGTGCCAGCTCACCCGGGGGGGCCTGGGAGGATGAGCAGTTCTTC. This translates into CASSPGGAWEDEQFF.

CDR3 in DNA: TGTGCCAGCTCTCCCGGACGGGTCATCTACGAGCAGTACTTC. Protein product: CASSPGRVIYEQYF. This rearrangement joins TRBV18 to TRBJ2-7; D is ambiguous. The V gene lost 6 bases and the J gene lost 3 bases, with 15 bases spanning the gap. The CDR3 sequence is 14 residues long. Germline V gene lookup returns CDR1 KGHSH and CDR2 LQKENI.